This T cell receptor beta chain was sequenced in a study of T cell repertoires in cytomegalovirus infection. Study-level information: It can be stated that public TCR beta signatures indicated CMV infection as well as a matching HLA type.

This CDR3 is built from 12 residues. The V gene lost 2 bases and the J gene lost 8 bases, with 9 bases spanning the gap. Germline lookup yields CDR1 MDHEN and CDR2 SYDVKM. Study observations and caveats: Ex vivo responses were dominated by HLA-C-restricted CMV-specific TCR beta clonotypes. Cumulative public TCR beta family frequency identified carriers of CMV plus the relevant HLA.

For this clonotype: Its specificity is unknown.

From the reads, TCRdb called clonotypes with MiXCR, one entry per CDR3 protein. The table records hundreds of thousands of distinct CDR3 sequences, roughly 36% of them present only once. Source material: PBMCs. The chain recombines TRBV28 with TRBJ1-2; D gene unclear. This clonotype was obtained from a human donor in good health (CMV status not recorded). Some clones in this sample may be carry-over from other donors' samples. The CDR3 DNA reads TGTGCCAGCAGTTTACCAGATCTCGGCTACACCTTC. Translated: CASSLPDLGYTF.